This is a list of T cell receptor beta chains from one sample in a study of T cells in Graves' hyperthyroidism and ophthalmopathy. TCRdb itself ran the multiplex PCR reads through MiXCR, one entry per CDR3 protein. The sample yields 300,000 to 400,000 distinct CDR3 sequences, less than 20% seen once. Material: blood. These receptors all stem from a young man with Graves' ophthalmopathy. The CDR3 runs from the conserved cysteine through the conserved F or W. The order of the fields is J gene, clone size, V gene, D gene, CDR3 DNA, CDR3 protein. The D gene is left open where the match is weak. The size field is filled for only some rows; it gives once, few, many or a size class.

j_call: TRBJ2-7; clone_size: .; v_call: TRBV6-5; d_call: .; cdr3_nt: TGTGCCAGCACGTTTGGGGACTACGAGCAGTACTTC; cdr3_aa: CASTFGDYEQYF
j_call: TRBJ1-2; clone_size: many; v_call: TRBV20-1; d_call: .; cdr3_nt: TGCAGTGCTACGGGGGGAGCGAACTATGGCTACACCTTC; cdr3_aa: CSATGGANYGYTF
j_call: TRBJ1-2; clone_size: .; v_call: TRBV3-1; d_call: .; cdr3_nt: TGTGCCAGCAGCCACACCTATGGCTACACCTTC; cdr3_aa: CASSHTYGYTF
j_call: TRBJ1-2; clone_size: few; v_call: TRBV7-9; d_call: .; cdr3_nt: TGTGCCAGCAGCTCCGTCAGGGGAAACGCGGGTGGCTACACCTTC; cdr3_aa: CASSSVRGNAGGYTF
j_call: TRBJ1-2; clone_size: .; v_call: TRBV7-2; d_call: TRBD1; cdr3_nt: TGTGCCAGCAGCATATCCGGGACAGCTAACTATGGCTACACCTTC; cdr3_aa: CASSISGTANYGYTF
j_call: TRBJ1-1; clone_size: .; v_call: TRBV15; d_call: .; cdr3_nt: TGTGCCACCAGCAGGGGGAGGGGCGGAGTAAGCACTGAAGCTTTCTTT; cdr3_aa: CATSRGRGGVSTEAFF
j_call: TRBJ2-7; clone_size: many; v_call: TRBV3-1; d_call: .; cdr3_nt: TGTGCCAGCAGCCAAGGGGGAGGGGGCGAGCAGTACTTC; cdr3_aa: CASSQGGGGEQYF
j_call: TRBJ2-5; clone_size: .; v_call: TRBV7-3; d_call: .; cdr3_nt: TGCGCCAGCAGCCCCGACCGGGCCGCCTTTGGGGAGACCCAGTACTTC; cdr3_aa: CASSPDRAAFGETQYF
j_call: TRBJ2-7; clone_size: .; v_call: TRBV7-9; d_call: TRBD2; cdr3_nt: TGTGCCAGCAGCTCTAGCGGGGGACAGGCCTACGAGCAGTACTTC; cdr3_aa: CASSSSGGQAYEQYF
j_call: TRBJ1-4; clone_size: many; v_call: TRBV7-9; d_call: .; cdr3_nt: TGTGCCAGCAGCTTGGGACACCCAAGGGAAAAACTGTTTTTT; cdr3_aa: CASSLGHPREKLFF
j_call: TRBJ1-2; clone_size: .; v_call: TRBV10-2; d_call: .; cdr3_nt: TGCGCCAGCATTAAACAGGCATCAATGAACTATGGCTACACCTTC; cdr3_aa: CASIKQASMNYGYTF
j_call: TRBJ2-5; clone_size: many; v_call: TRBV15; d_call: TRBD2; cdr3_nt: TGTGCCAAGCCCCGGGGGGGCACCGCTAATGAGACCCAGTACTTC; cdr3_aa: CAKPRGGTANETQYF
j_call: TRBJ2-3; clone_size: many; v_call: TRBV7-2; d_call: .; cdr3_nt: TGTGCCTTAAGCTTCGGCGGGGCGGGGTCCACAGATACGCAGTATTTT; cdr3_aa: CALSFGGAGSTDTQYF
j_call: TRBJ1-6; clone_size: few; v_call: TRBV3-1; d_call: TRBD1; cdr3_nt: TGTGCCAGCAGCCAAGTGGGACAGGGGTCTGGACCCCTCCACTTT; cdr3_aa: CASSQVGQGSGPLHF